This T cell receptor (beta chain) comes out of a study of T cell responses to AZD1222 COVID-19 vaccine (dated by TCRdb to the early 2020s). Some background on the complete study: A total of 230 to 250 trial participants underwent TCR sequencing, of whom nearly 210 received two doses of AZD1222 and around 25 received two doses of the MenACWY control vaccine. Trial participants were enrolled by age into 18-55, 56-69 and 70-plus year subgroups, with roughly 160, 29 and 62 TCR-sequenced participants respectively.

The CDR3 regions of human TCRbeta chains were analyzed by immunosequencing. Per the original workflow: TCRs in the repertoires were matched against a reference library of SARS-CoV-2-specific TCRs that had been generated with the MIRA antigen-specificity platform. Breadth meant the fraction of unique TCRs that were SARS-CoV-2-associated, whereas depth meant the fraction of total T cells that were SARS-CoV-2-associated. Using the MIRA data, each spike-specific TCR was mapped to the spike region that the TCR reacts to and placed in a CD4 or CD8 class. Log10-transformed breadth and depth values were compared by one-way ANOVA with Sidak's multiple comparisons tests. TCRdb holds this immuneACCESS table with in-frame rearrangements only. Some clones are missing; in checked studies, unresolved V genes explain under half, and the rest has no known cause. V, J and clone size are those of that table, while D and trimming were read from the DNA. The table for this sample lists tens of thousands of clones; approximately 90% of them were counted only once. The top ten clonotypes cover around 10% of the sample.

Worth noting for this clone: Which antigen it targets is not known. Base qualities are not recorded, but no much larger clone differs from it by a single base.

In the paper's terms, the time point label means: about 28 days (+/-7) after the second vaccine dose. AZD1222 recipients with second doses at about 4 weeks or about 12 weeks were pooled, because spike-specific TCR depth and breadth did not differ between schedules. Vaccinee samples were obtained from the UK trials COV001 and COV002, which included a single-blind randomized controlled phase 2/3 trial of AZD1222 (ChAdOx1 nCoV-19) in healthy adults. For TCRbeta chain sequencing, PBMC samples from trial participants were taken at day 0 and at day 28 after the second dose. The V and J ends are trimmed by 6 bases and 4 bases, leaving 16 bases between them. The CDR3 starts with the cysteine, ends with the phenylalanine, and has 15 residues. Kept here is only the CDR3 DNA, which spans 45 bases and is read in frame from base 1. CDR1 and CDR2 were assigned from the germline V gene as SGHAT and FQNNGV. Results the study describes overall, beyond this receptor: The vaccine-associated CD4 TCRs covered the entire spike protein, and the dominant responses fell in regions 160-218 and 743-854. The 56-69-year group was small, and its depth increase did not reach significance, likely because of low power. Only five to seven AZD1222 recipients were SARS-CoV-2 seropositive at baseline, limiting conclusions about previously exposed vaccinees. No day 14 peak-response samples were available, so repertoires were characterized only after the peak T cell response. After two AZD1222 doses, spike-specific TCR breadth and depth were significantly higher than at day 0 and than in MenACWY recipients. Epitopes outside the regions mutated in the B.1.351 and B.1.1.7 variants were reportedly recognized by nearly half of the unique spike-specific TCRs. Participants were mostly white British and included more females than males, and it was suggested by the authors that clonal diversity may have been underestimated.

The V and J genes are TRBV11-2 and TRBJ2-1; perhaps TRBD2 is the D gene, with 6 bases matching. The specimen comprised peripheral blood, sampled 28 days after the second AZD1222 dose. This TCR was sampled from an adult who received the AZD1222 COVID-19 vaccine. CDR3 sequence: CASSPWGENYNEQFF. The DNA sequence is as follows: TGTGCCAGCAGTCCCTGGGGGGAGAATTACAATGAGCAGTTCTTC.